This TCR beta chain stems from a study of a mutant IDH1 vaccine in newly diagnosed glioma. The time point: week 11, during vaccination. In the vaccine, a single dose held 300 ug of the mutant IDH1 20-mer peptide, along with topical imiquimod. Sequencing used immunoSEQ multiplex PCR; TCRdb keeps in-frame clones, though not all of them. The repertoire holds 45,000 to 60,000 clones, with 91% as singletons. Points on this clone: The antigen remains undetermined.

Germline CDR1 is LGHNA and CDR2 is YNFKEQ. The CDR3 is made up of 17 amino acids. The V gene end was trimmed by 1 base and the J gene end by 6 bases; junction bases not matched to a gene: 13. The TCR originated in a man in his fifties with glioma. This rearrangement joins TRBV4-2 to TRBJ2-3; 7 bases map to TRBD2. The starting material was PBMCs, obtained from a glioma patient whose treatment included an IDH1 peptide vaccine. The CDR3 sequence is CASSQALLGGRPDTQYF. CDR3 DNA: TGTGCCAGCAGCCAAGCCCTCCTGGGGGGGAGGCCCGATACGCAGTATTTT.